This TCR beta chain appears in the sequencing data of a study of blood T cell repertoires in COVID-19. At the level of the study: The samples span acute and convalescent COVID-19 from the United States, Italy and Spain.

The CDR3 extends over 13 amino acids. Germline CDR1 MGHDK, CDR2 SYGVNS. V was cut by 5 bases and J by 6 bases, with 13 bases left in between. In the authors' methods: Cell counts per sample came from amplifying reference gene primers. Assay used: immunoSEQ multiplex PCR; TCRdb lists only in-frame clones, some missing. From that table come the V and J calls and clone size; the DNA was used to work out D and trimming. In the table there are some 180,000 clones, approximately 90% of which are singletons. This chain joins TRBV25-1 and TRBJ1-1; D gene ambiguous. The sequenced sample consisted of peripheral blood. The TCR originated in a man aged 35 to 55 with active or convalescent COVID-19. CDR3 amino acids: CASSFKTDAEAFF. The CDR3 nucleotides read TGTGCCAGCAGTTTCAAAACAGATGCTGAAGCTTTCTTT.